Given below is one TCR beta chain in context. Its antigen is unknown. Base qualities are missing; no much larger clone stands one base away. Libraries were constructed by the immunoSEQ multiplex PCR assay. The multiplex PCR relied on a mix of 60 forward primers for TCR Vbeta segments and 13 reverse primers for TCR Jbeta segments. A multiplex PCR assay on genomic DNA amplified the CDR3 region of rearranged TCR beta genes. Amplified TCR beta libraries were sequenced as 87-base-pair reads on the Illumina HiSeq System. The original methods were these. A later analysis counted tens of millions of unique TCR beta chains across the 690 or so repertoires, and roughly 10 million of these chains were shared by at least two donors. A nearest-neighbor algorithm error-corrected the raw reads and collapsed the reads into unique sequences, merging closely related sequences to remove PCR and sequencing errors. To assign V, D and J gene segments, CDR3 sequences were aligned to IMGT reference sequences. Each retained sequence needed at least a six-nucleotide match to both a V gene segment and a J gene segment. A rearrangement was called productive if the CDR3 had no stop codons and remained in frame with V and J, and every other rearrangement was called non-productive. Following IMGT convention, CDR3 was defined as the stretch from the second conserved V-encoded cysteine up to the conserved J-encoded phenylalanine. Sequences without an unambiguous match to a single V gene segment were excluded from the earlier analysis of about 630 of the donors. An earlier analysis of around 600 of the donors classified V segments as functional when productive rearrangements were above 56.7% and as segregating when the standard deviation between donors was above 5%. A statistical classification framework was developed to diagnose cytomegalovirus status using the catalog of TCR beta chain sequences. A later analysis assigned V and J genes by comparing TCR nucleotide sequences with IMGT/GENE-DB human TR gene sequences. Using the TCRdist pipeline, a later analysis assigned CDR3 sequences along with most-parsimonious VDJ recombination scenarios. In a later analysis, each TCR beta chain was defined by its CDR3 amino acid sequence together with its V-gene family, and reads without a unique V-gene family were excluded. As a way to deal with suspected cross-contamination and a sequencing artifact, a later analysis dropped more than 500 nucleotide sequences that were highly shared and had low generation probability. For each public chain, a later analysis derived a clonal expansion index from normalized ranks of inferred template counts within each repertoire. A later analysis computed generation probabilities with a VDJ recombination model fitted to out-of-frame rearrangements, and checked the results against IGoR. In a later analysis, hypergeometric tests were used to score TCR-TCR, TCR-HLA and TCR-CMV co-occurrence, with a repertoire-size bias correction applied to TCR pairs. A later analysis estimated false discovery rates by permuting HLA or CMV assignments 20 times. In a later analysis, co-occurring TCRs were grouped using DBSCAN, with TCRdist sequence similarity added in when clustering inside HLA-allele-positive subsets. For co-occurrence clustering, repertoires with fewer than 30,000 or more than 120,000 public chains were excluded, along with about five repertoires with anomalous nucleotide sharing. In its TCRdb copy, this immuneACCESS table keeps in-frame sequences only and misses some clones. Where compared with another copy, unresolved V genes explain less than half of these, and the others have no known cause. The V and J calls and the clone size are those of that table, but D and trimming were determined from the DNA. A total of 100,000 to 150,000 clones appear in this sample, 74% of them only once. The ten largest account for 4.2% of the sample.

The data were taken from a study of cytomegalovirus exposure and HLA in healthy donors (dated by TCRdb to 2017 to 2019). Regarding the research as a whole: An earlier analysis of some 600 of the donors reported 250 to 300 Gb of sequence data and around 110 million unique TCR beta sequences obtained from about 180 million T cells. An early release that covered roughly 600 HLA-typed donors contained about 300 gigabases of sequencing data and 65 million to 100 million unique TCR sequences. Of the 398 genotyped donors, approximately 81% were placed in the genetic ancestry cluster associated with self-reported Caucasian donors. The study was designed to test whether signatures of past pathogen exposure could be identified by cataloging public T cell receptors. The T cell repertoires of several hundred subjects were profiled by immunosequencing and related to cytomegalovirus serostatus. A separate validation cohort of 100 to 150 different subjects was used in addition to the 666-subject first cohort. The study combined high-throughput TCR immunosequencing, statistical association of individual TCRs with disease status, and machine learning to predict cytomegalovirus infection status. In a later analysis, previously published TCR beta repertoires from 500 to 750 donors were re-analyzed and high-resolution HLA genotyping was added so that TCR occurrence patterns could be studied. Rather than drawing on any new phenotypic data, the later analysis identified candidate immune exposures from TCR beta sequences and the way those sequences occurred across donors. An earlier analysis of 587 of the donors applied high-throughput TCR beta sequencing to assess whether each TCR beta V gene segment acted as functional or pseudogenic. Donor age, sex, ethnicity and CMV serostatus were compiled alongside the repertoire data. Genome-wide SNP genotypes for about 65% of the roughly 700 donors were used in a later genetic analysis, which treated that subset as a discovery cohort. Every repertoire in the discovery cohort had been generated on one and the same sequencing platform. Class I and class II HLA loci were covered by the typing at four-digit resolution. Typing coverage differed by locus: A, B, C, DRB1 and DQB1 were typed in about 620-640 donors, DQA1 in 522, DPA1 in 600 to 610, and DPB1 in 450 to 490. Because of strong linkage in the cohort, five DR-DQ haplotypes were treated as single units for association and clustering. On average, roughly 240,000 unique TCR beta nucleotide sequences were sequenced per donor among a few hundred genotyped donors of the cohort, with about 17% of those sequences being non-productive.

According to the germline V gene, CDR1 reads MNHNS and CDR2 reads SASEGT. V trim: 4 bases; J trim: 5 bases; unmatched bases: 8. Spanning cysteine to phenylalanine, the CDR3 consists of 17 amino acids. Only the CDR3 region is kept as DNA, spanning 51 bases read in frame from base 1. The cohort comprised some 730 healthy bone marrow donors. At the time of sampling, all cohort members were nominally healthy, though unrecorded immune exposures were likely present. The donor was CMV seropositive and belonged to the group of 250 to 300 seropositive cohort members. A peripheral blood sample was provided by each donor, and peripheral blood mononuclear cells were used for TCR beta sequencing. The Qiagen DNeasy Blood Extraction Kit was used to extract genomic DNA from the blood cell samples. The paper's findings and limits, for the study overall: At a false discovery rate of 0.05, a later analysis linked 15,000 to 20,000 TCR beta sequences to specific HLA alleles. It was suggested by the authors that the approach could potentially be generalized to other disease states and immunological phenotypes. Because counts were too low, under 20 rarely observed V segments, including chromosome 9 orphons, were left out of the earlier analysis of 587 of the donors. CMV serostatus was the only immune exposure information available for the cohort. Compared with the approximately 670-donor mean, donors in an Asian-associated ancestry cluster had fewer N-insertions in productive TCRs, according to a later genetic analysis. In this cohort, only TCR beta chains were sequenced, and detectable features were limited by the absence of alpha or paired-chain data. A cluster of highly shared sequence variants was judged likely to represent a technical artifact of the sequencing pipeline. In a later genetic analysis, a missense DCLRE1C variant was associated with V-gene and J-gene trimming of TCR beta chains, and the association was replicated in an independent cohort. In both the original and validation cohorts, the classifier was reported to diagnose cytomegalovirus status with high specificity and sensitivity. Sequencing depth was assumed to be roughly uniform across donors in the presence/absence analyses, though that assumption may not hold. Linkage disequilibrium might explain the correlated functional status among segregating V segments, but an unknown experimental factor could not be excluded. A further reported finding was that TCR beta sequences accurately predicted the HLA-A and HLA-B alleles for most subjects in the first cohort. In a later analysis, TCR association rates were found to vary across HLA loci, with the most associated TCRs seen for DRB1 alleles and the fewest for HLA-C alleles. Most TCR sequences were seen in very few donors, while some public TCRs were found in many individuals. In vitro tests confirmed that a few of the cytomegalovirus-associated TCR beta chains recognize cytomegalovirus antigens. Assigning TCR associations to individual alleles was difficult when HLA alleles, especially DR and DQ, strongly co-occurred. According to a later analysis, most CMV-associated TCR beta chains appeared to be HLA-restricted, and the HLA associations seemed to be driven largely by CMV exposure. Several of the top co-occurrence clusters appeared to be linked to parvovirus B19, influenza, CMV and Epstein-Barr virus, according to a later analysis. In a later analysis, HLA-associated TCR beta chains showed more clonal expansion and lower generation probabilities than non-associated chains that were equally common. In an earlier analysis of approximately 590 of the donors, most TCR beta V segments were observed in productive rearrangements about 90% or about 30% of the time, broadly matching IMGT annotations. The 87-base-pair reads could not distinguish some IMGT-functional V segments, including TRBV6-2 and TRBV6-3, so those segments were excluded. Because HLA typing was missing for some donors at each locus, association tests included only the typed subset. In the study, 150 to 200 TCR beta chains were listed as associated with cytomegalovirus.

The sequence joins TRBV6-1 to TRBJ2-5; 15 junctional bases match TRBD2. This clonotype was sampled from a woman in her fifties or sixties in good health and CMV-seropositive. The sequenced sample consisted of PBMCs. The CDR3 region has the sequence CASSARTSGGAGETQYF. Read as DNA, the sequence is TGTGCCAGCAGTGCTCGGACTAGCGGGGGGGCAGGGGAGACCCAGTACTTC.